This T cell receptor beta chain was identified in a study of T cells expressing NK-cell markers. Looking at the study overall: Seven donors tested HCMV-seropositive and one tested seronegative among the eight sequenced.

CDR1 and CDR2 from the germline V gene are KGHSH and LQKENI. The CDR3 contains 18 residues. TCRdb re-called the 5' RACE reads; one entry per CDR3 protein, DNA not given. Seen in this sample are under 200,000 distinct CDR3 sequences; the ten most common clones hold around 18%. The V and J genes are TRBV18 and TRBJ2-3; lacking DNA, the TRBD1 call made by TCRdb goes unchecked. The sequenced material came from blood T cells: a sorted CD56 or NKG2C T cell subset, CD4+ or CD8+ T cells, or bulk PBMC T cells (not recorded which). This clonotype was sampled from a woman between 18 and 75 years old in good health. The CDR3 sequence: CASSPAPLAGGDTDTQYF.